This T cell receptor (beta chain) was captured by sequencing in a study of identical twins. This clonotype occurred many times. The antigen is unknown. Looked up from germline, CDR1 is SGHAT and CDR2 is FQNNGV. There are 14 residues in the CDR3. The trim removed 5 bases at V and 2 bases at J, leaving 6 bases unmatched. All donors were healthy Caucasians. Template switching introduced a universal primer site, and the cDNA bore unique molecular identifiers. TCRdb analysed the 5' RACE reads with MiXCR anew, one entry per CDR3 protein. The data hold over 250,000 distinct CDR3 sequences, with 7.5% to 9.5% observed a single time. Findings and caveats of the study: Twin-shared out-of-frame alpha sequences were enriched for low generation probability.

These data were also filed under a second study, of yellow fever vaccine responses in identical twins.

J is TRBJ2-7 and V is TRBV11-2; the match to TRBD1 covers 7 bases. The sample was CD8+ T cells sorted from blood. This receptor was identified in a woman in her late teens or twenties in good health. CDR3 loop: CASSLSGGTYEQYF. DNA of the CDR3: TGTGCCAGCAGCCTCTCAGGGGGAACCTACGAGCAGTACTTC.